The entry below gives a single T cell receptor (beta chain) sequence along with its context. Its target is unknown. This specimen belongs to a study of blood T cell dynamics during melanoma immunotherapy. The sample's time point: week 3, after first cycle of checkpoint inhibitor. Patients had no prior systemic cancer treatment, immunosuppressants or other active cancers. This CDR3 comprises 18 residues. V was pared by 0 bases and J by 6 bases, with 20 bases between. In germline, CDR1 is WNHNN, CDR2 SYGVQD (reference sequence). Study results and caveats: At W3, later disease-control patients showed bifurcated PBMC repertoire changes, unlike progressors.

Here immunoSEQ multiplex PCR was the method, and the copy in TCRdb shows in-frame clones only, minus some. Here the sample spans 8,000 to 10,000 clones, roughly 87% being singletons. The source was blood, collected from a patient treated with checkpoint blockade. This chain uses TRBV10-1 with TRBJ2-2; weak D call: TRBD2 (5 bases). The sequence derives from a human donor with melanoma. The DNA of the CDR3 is TGCGCCAGCAGTGAGTCGTTAGTGAGGGCCCGCCCCCCCGGGGAGCTGTTTTTT. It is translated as CASSESLVRARPPGELFF.